This T cell receptor beta chain was sequenced during a study of blood T cell repertoires in COVID-19. Study-level information: COVID-19 samples collected from the United States, Italy and Spain covered acute and convalescent phases. PBMCs, B-cell-depleted T cells, or T cells provided the cDNA or gDNA that made up the material.

The CDR3 covers 14 residues. Germline CDR1 is GTSNPN and CDR2 is SVGIG (reference sequence). Trimming removed 0 bases from V and 0 bases from J, with 9 bases in between. As handled by the study authors: Amplification of reference gene primers was used by the study to estimate nucleated cell counts. TCRdb's table, derived via immunoSEQ multiplex PCR, lists solely in-frame clones and lacks some. The V and J calls and clone size come from that table; D and trimming were worked out from the DNA. The table records some 110,000 clones, about 89% of them present only once. The receptor's source is a man in his forties with acute or convalescent COVID-19. The chain links TRBV30 to TRBJ2-7; the D is unclear. Material for sequencing was peripheral blood. The CDR3 region is CAWSVYGSSYEQYF. The CDR3 coding sequence is TGTGCCTGGAGTGTTTATGGCAGCTCCTACGAGCAGTACTTC.